The TCR beta chain under discussion was sequenced for a study of blood T cell repertoires in COVID-19. The wider study: Acute and convalescent COVID-19 specimens originated in the United States, Italy and Spain. T cells, B-cell-depleted T cells, or PBMCs provided the cDNA or gDNA that served as material.

This clone has just one count. V lost 0 bases to trimming and J lost 4 bases, with 7 bases between them. The CDR3 covers 14 residues. Germline V gene lookup returns CDR1 SGDLS and CDR2 YYNGEE. Followed over time, Seattle patients had been enrolled while infection was active. In the study's own analysis: It was from reference gene primer amplification that nucleated cell counts were estimated. This table comes from immunoSEQ multiplex PCR, and its TCRdb copy is limited to in-frame clones, with some not included. Clone size and V and J calls were adopted from that table, with D and trimming inferred from the DNA. The table includes 96,000 or so clones, roughly 90% detected once.

The chain combines TRBV9 with TRBJ1-4; D remains ambiguous. The TCR originated in a human donor with COVID-19, enrolled during active disease. The donor label of this sample is uncertain. Sequenced input: peripheral blood. This CDR3 reads CASSVGAGNEKLFF. CDR3 coding DNA: TGTGCCAGCAGCGTAGGTGCGGGTAATGAAAAACTGTTTTTT. Supplemented by reference TRBV9 and TRBJ1-4, the full variable domain reads DSGVTQTPKHLITATGQRVTLRCSPRSGDLSVYWYQQSLDQGLQFLIQYYNGEERAKGNILERFSAQQFPDLHSELNLSSLELGDSALYFCASSVGAGNEKLFFGSGTQLSVL.